The subject of this entry is one T cell receptor (beta chain). The data belong to a study of T-cell reconstitution after alpha-beta-depleted transplantation in children. During its preparation, the TCRbeta library received unique molecular identifiers. TCRdb analysed the PCR reads with MiXCR anew, one entry per CDR3 protein. This sample has 450,000 to 500,000 distinct CDR3 sequences, with under 15% found just once. The junction had 7 bases not matched to a gene; V was cut back by 2 bases and J by 5 bases. Germline V gives CDR1 SGHDN, CDR2 FVKESK. The CDR3 sequence is 17 residues long. This specimen was PBMCs from the stem cell graft donor, taken from the stem cell graft. The TCR comes from a human donor who donated a stem cell graft to a child with combined immunodeficiency. V is TRBV14 and J is TRBJ2-5, with 14 positions matching TRBD2. The CDR3 coding sequence is TGTGCCAGCAGCCAATCGGGACTAGCGGGAGTTTTTGAGACCCAGTACTTC. Residues: CASSQSGLAGVFETQYF.